These 17 T cell receptor beta chains were sequenced from one sample in a study of T cells after yellow fever vaccination. TCRdb re-analysed the 5' RACE reads in MiXCR, keeping a single row per CDR3 protein. Of just under 600,000 distinct CDR3 sequences in the sample, roughly 13% were seen once. This material consisted of PBMCs, taken on the day of the yellow fever booster vaccination. The receptors here all came from a man aged 25 to 40 who received the YFV17D yellow fever vaccine.

This clonotype was found a few times. The CDR3 reads CASSLISGRDYEQYF. CDR3 coding DNA: TGTGCCAGCAGCTTGATTAGCGGGAGGGACTACGAGCAGTACTTC. The chain has TRBV7-8 and TRBJ2-7; TRBD2 matches 11 bases. The J segment lost 3 bases and the V segment lost 3 bases, leaving 4 bases of the junction unmatched. The CDR3 runs 15 residues. CDR1 is SGHVS, CDR2 FQNEAQ, per germline.

V usage is TRBV5-1 and J usage is TRBJ2-2, with TRBD2 identical over 9 bases. CDR1 is SGHRS and CDR2 is YFSETQ in the germline V gene. This CDR3 spans 16 amino acids. With 2 bases clipped from V and 4 bases from J, the junction kept 6 bases outside the gene matches. CDR3 region: CASSFSGRFPTGELFF. CDR3 sequence (DNA): TGCGCCAGCAGCTTCAGCGGGAGGTTTCCCACCGGGGAGCTGTTTTTT.

This clonotype was picked up a small number of times. J is TRBJ1-1 and V is TRBV10-3; possible D gene TRBD1, 6 bases. V was clipped by 4 bases and J by 3 bases, with 9 bases between them. Per the germline V gene, CDR1 is ENHRY and CDR2 is SYGVKD. CDR3 size: 13 residues. The chain's CDR3 is CAISVQGDTEAFF. Written as DNA, the CDR3 is TGTGCCATCAGTGTACAGGGAGACACTGAAGCTTTCTTT.

This clonotype showed up just a few times. The chain employs TRBV7-8 and TRBJ2-5; TRBD1 matches 7 bases. V lost 5 bases, J lost 4 bases, and 10 bases stayed unmatched. In germline, CDR1 is SGHVS, CDR2 FQNEAQ. The CDR3 contains 15 residues. CDR3 loop: CASSRDRVRRETQYF. For the CDR3, the DNA is TGTGCCAGCAGCCGAGACAGGGTACGACGAGAGACCCAGTACTTC.

This clonotype was counted ten times or more. This chain uses TRBV20-1 with TRBJ2-5; D is uncertain. This CDR3 is built from 12 residues. V was cut by 1 base and J by 3 bases, with 6 bases left in between. Per germline, CDR1 DFQATT and CDR2 SNEGSKA (reference sequence). The CDR3 reads CSARGWEETQYF. CDR3 bases: TGCAGTGCTAGAGGATGGGAAGAGACCCAGTACTTC.

The chain joins TRBV10-3 to TRBJ1-5; D uncertain. CDR3 length equals 12 residues. Germline CDR1 is ENHRY and CDR2 is SYGVKD. Trimming took 3 bases from V and 1 from J, leaving 1 base between them. The DNA for the CDR3 is TGTGCCATCAGTGACAGCAATCAGCCCCAGCATTTT. Translation: CAISDSNQPQHF.

This clonotype was observed a few times. The V and J genes are TRBV7-8 and TRBJ2-3; a weak D match, TRBD2 (5 bases). V lost 5 bases and J 2 bases, leaving 14 bases between the germline ends. CDR1 and CDR2 from the germline V gene are SGHVS and FQNEAQ. The CDR3 covers 15 residues. The CDR3 sequence: CASSAGLADTDTQYF. DNA of the CDR3: TGTGCCAGCAGCGCAGGACTGGCGGACACAGATACGCAGTATTTT.

V usage is TRBV6-5 and J usage is TRBJ2-1, with 9 bases lining up with TRBD2. Germline values: CDR1 MNHEY, CDR2 SVGAGI. After removal of 0 bases from V and 9 bases from J, the junction contained 9 bases not matched to a gene. The CDR3 runs to 16 residues. The CDR3, as DNA: TGTGCCAGCAGTTACTCGGAGCGGGGGGCCCCCGTTGAGCAGTTCTTC. It specifies CASSYSERGAPVEQFF.

This clonotype was picked up a small number of times. This chain uses TRBV6-1 with TRBJ2-7; 11 positions match TRBD2. Germline V gene lookup returns CDR1 MNHNS and CDR2 SASEGT. The ends lost 8 bases at V and 6 bases at J; junction bases unmatched: 6. The CDR3 runs to 13 residues. CDR3 DNA sequence: TGTGCCAGCTCCTCTCTAGCGGGAGGCGAGCAGTACTTC. Its protein is CASSSLAGGEQYF.

The CDR3 loop reads CASSQDAAWADEKLFF. The CDR3 coding sequence is TGTGCCAGCAGCCAAGATGCGGCGTGGGCCGATGAAAAACTGTTTTTT. J is TRBJ1-4 and V is TRBV4-2, with unresolved D. Germline CDR1 reads LGHNA; CDR2 reads YNFKEQ. The CDR3 totals 16 residues. V was trimmed by 0 bases and J by 6 bases, leaving 14 bases between them.

This clonotype was seen a few times. The chain links TRBV20-1 to TRBJ1-5, with D hard to call. This CDR3 region has 13 residues. V lost 3 bases to trimming and J lost 5 bases, with 11 bases between them. The germline CDR1 and CDR2 sequences are DFQATT and SNEGSKA (reference sequence). CDR3 in DNA: TGCAGTGCTAGTCCGGGATCAGATCAGCCCCAGCATTTT. It is translated as CSASPGSDQPQHF.

This clonotype has a handful of counts. The chain joins TRBV7-2 to TRBJ1-2, with 7 bases aligning to TRBD1. V was pared by 1 base and J by 4 bases, with 3 bases of the junction left unmatched. CDR3 length equals 14 residues. From germline, CDR1 is SGHTA and CDR2 FQGNSA. CDR3: CASSLVGTAYGYTF. For the CDR3, the DNA is TGTGCCAGCAGCTTAGTGGGGACAGCCTATGGCTACACCTTC.

The chain carries TRBV18 and TRBJ2-7; perhaps TRBD1 as D (6 bases). Germline V lookup: CDR1 KGHSH, CDR2 LQKENI. This CDR3 has 15 residues. Trimming shortened V by 3 bases and J by 2 bases, and 14 bases separated the two germline ends. The CDR3 here is CASSPQGHIPYEQYF. The DNA of the CDR3 is TGTGCCAGCTCACCGCAGGGACACATACCCTACGAGCAGTACTTC.

J is TRBJ2-1 and V is TRBV2, with 9 bases fitting TRBD2. This CDR3 has 14 residues. Germline V gene lookup returns CDR1 SNHLY and CDR2 FYNNEI. V shed 7 bases, J shed 7 bases, and the junction held 8 bases outside the gene matches. CDR3 nucleotide sequence: TGTGCCAGCAAATTAGCGGGAGCAGGTAATGAGCAGTTCTTC. Amino acid sequence: CASKLAGAGNEQFF.

This clonotype was recorded a few times. The chain links TRBV19 to TRBJ2-1; D may match TRBD1 or TRBD2 (5 bases each). The length of the CDR3 is 14 residues. The V gene lost 7 bases and the J gene lost 5 bases, with 15 bases spanning the gap. CDR1 LNHDA and CDR2 SQIVND come from the germline V gene (reference sequence). The chain's CDR3 is CASTLFLGHNEQFF. DNA of the CDR3: TGTGCCAGTACCCTATTTTTGGGACACAATGAGCAGTTCTTC.

This clonotype was observed many times. The chain has TRBV6-6 and TRBJ1-1, with D uncertain. The germline CDR1 and CDR2 sequences are MNHNY and SVGAGI (reference sequence). The CDR3 spans 12 residues. Trimming shortened V by 2 bases and J by 8 bases, and 9 bases separated the two germline ends. The CDR3 nucleotides read TGTGCCAGCAGTTACAGGCAAGGAGAAGCTTTCTTT. This codes for CASSYRQGEAFF.

In this sample, this clonotype turned up many times. J is TRBJ2-5 and V is TRBV20-1; 7 nucleotides line up with TRBD1. This CDR3 region has 11 residues. CDR1 and CDR2 from the germline V gene are DFQATT and SNEGSKA (reference sequence). Trimming took 8 bases from V and 2 from J; bases not matched to a gene: 2. The CDR3 is CSLGQQETQYF. The CDR3 nucleotides read TGCAGTTTGGGACAGCAAGAGACCCAGTACTTC.